The clone carrying this T cell receptor beta chain showed up just once. Its specificity is unknown. Using immunoSEQ multiplex PCR, the repertoire was profiled, and TCRdb retains in-frame clones only, with some absent. The sample lists about 980,000 clones; more than 75% were seen once. The length of the CDR3 is 14 residues. J was trimmed by 0 bases and V by 5 bases; bases with no gene match: 4. Germline CDR1 and CDR2: SGHVS and FNYEAQ. The data were obtained in a study of shared clonotypes between healthy human individuals. Donors were healthy HIV-negative adults without recently reported acute infections or vaccinations. Subsets obtained from CD4+ cells comprised CD45RA+ naive and CD45RA-negative memory cells. Overall study findings and caveats: Compared with memory subsets, naive subsets generally had larger estimated richness.

The sample taken for sequencing was memory CD4+ T cells sorted from blood. Stated subset: CD45RA-negative fraction. The chain recombines TRBV7-6 with TRBJ2-7, with 7 bases aligning to TRBD1. This sequence was found in a man between 18 and 35 years old in good health. The CDR3, as DNA: TGTGCCAGCAGCGCCGGACAGGCCTCCTACGAGCAGTACTTC. Amino acids: CASSAGQASYEQYF. Full variable domain (rest looked up from reference TRBV7-6 and TRBJ2-7): GAGVSQSPRYKVTKRGQDVALRCDPISGHVSLYWYRQALGQGPEFLTYFNYEAQQDKSGLPNDRFSAERPEGSISTLTIQRTEQRDSAMYRCASSAGQASYEQYFGPGTRLTVT.